A selection of T cell receptor beta chains follows, all from one sample in a study of cytomegalovirus exposure and HLA in healthy donors. The table came from immunoSEQ multiplex PCR; TCRdb's copy has only in-frame clones and leaves some out. The sample holds around 120,000 clones, over 70% seen once. The specimen was PBMCs. The receptors shown here come from a woman aged 40 to 50 in good health and CMV-seronegative. Both conserved end residues are part of each CDR3. Each record gives: J gene, D gene, clone size, V gene, CDR3 protein, CDR3 DNA. A D gene is named only where the DNA matches it firmly. Rows may omit the clone size; those that give it use once, few, many or a size class.

J: TRBJ2-5
D: NA
size: NA
V: TRBV6-5
CDR3: CASWGLTETQYF
DNA: TGTGCCAGCTGGGGACTTACGGAGACCCAGTACTTC

J: TRBJ1-5
D: NA
size: NA
V: TRBV4-2
CDR3: CASSQDLKQPQHF
DNA: TGTGCCAGCAGCCAAGATTTAAAACAGCCCCAGCATTTT

J: TRBJ2-2
D: TRBD1
size: NA
V: TRBV29-1
CDR3: CSVGTVRAGELFF
DNA: TGCAGCGTCGGGACAGTGAGAGCCGGGGAGCTGTTTTTT

J: TRBJ2-1
D: NA
size: few
V: TRBV11-2
CDR3: CASSLRGDRSYNEQFF
DNA: TGTGCCAGCAGCTTACGCGGGGACCGCTCCTACAATGAGCAGTTCTTC

J: TRBJ2-7
D: TRBD2
size: once
V: TRBV7-9
CDR3: CASSLGGLAGDPYEQYF
DNA: TGTGCCAGCAGCTTAGGGGGACTAGCGGGGGACCCCTACGAGCAGTACTTC

J: TRBJ2-1
D: NA
size: few
V: TRBV10-3
CDR3: CAISDLGGAAYNEQFF
DNA: TGTGCCATCAGTGATCTTGGGGGGGCGGCCTACAATGAGCAGTTCTTC

J: TRBJ1-2
D: TRBD1
size: few
V: TRBV4-2
CDR3: CASSQGSRGPSYGYTF
DNA: TGTGCCAGCAGCCAAGGATCCAGGGGGCCGAGCTATGGCTACACCTTC

J: TRBJ2-5
D: TRBD2
size: NA
V: TRBV7-8
CDR3: CASSLWREVGETQYF
DNA: TGTGCCAGCAGCTTATGGCGGGAGGTTGGTGAGACCCAGTACTTC

J: TRBJ1-3
D: TRBD1
size: few
V: TRBV11-3
CDR3: CASSPGTETSSGNTIYF
DNA: TGTGCCAGCAGCCCGGGGACAGAGACTTCCTCTGGAAACACCATATATTTT

J: TRBJ1-1
D: NA
size: NA
V: TRBV6-6
CDR3: CASSPLGATEAFF
DNA: TGTGCCAGCAGCCCCCTAGGCGCCACTGAAGCTTTCTTT

J: TRBJ2-7
D: TRBD2
size: NA
V: TRBV5-1
CDR3: CASSFGSGRANEQYF
DNA: TGCGCCAGCAGCTTTGGTAGCGGGAGGGCCAACGAGCAGTACTTC

J: TRBJ2-2
D: NA
size: few
V: TRBV6-1
CDR3: CASSETDTGELFF
DNA: TGTGCCAGCAGTGAAACGGACACCGGGGAGCTGTTTTTT

J: TRBJ2-5
D: NA
size: NA
V: TRBV6-6
CDR3: CASTLGTFEETQYF
DNA: TGTGCCAGCACTTTGGGGACATTCGAAGAGACCCAGTACTTC

J: TRBJ2-5
D: TRBD1
size: NA
V: TRBV19
CDR3: CASSIEGPGQGRETQYF
DNA: TGTGCCAGTAGTATAGAGGGACCGGGACAGGGCAGGGAGACCCAGTACTTC

J: TRBJ2-1
D: TRBD2
size: NA
V: TRBV11-2
CDR3: CASSFPGLGEVGQFF
DNA: TGTGCCAGCAGCTTTCCGGGACTAGGTGAAGTAGGGCAGTTCTTC

J: TRBJ1-5
D: NA
size: NA
V: TRBV6-1
CDR3: CASSERGFSNQPQHF
DNA: TGTGCCAGCAGTGAGAGGGGGTTTAGCAATCAGCCCCAGCATTTT

J: TRBJ1-1
D: TRBD1
size: NA
V: TRBV6-1
CDR3: CASTQGWDTEAFF
DNA: TGTGCCAGTACACAGGGGTGGGACACTGAAGCTTTCTTT

J: TRBJ2-5
D: TRBD2
size: NA
V: TRBV7-2
CDR3: CASSSKRGGETQYF
DNA: TGTGCCAGCAGCTCGAAGCGGGGCGGGGAGACCCAGTACTTC

J: TRBJ2-7
D: NA
size: NA
V: TRBV7-9
CDR3: CASSLDQGSYEQYF
DNA: TGTGCCAGCAGCTTGGATCAGGGGTCCTACGAGCAGTACTTC

J: TRBJ1-1
D: TRBD1
size: NA
V: TRBV19
CDR3: CASSKGTGEAFF
DNA: TGTGCCAGTAGTAAAGGGACAGGGGAAGCTTTCTTT

J: TRBJ1-2
D: NA
size: NA
V: TRBV30
CDR3: CAWSSGINYGYTF
DNA: TGTGCCTGGAGTTCGGGAATTAACTATGGCTACACCTTC

J: TRBJ2-3
D: TRBD1
size: once
V: TRBV27
CDR3: CASSLSGTGGSTDTQYF
DNA: TGTGCCAGCAGTTTATCGGGGACAGGGGGGAGCACAGATACGCAGTATTTT

J: TRBJ1-1
D: NA
size: NA
V: TRBV29-1
CDR3: CSVEGRNTEAFF
DNA: TGCAGCGTTGAAGGCAGGAACACTGAAGCTTTCTTT

J: TRBJ2-3
D: TRBD2
size: NA
V: TRBV7-9
CDR3: CSSRPGLGGHTDTQYF
DNA: TGTTCCAGCAGACCGGGACTAGGGGGGCACACAGATACGCAGTATTTT

J: TRBJ1-3
D: NA
size: few
V: TRBV27
CDR3: CASSLYWGPGNTIYF
DNA: TGTGCCAGCAGTTTATATTGGGGGCCTGGAAACACCATATATTTT

J: TRBJ1-4
D: NA
size: NA
V: TRBV4-3
CDR3: CASSQDRAGLSEKLFF
DNA: TGCGCCAGCAGCCAAGATCGGGCGGGATTGAGTGAAAAACTGTTTTTT

J: TRBJ1-2
D: TRBD1
size: NA
V: TRBV7-9
CDR3: CSSSLFKGQGDSGYTF
DNA: TGTTCCAGCAGCTTGTTTAAGGGACAGGGTGATTCTGGCTACACCTTC

J: TRBJ2-7
D: NA
size: NA
V: TRBV5-1
CDR3: CASSPIGGLATYEQYF
DNA: TGCGCCAGCAGCCCCATCGGTGGCCTAGCGACCTACGAGCAGTACTTC

J: TRBJ1-2
D: NA
size: NA
V: TRBV27
CDR3: CASSFGGSEGHYGYTF
DNA: TGTGCCAGCAGTTTCGGTGGGAGTGAGGGTCACTATGGCTACACCTTC

J: TRBJ1-1
D: NA
size: NA
V: TRBV2
CDR3: CASLRDTLYEAFF
DNA: TGTGCCAGTCTCCGGGACACGCTTTATGAAGCTTTCTTT

J: TRBJ2-7
D: TRBD1
size: NA
V: TRBV6-5
CDR3: CATRQGARYEQYF
DNA: TGTGCCACCCGACAGGGGGCGCGATACGAGCAGTACTTC

J: TRBJ1-5
D: NA
size: NA
V: TRBV18
CDR3: CASSPSTRSNQPQHF
DNA: TGTGCCAGCTCACCTTCCACAAGAAGCAATCAGCCCCAGCATTTT

J: TRBJ1-5
D: NA
size: NA
V: TRBV6-1
CDR3: CASSARRGSSQHF
DNA: TGTGCCAGCAGTGCCCGGAGGGGATCGTCCCAGCATTTT

J: TRBJ2-5
D: NA
size: NA
V: TRBV7-7
CDR3: CASSPVASRGAGTQYF
DNA: TGTGCCAGCAGCCCGGTGGCTAGCCGGGGGGCGGGGACCCAGTACTTC

J: TRBJ1-5
D: NA
size: NA
V: TRBV7-9
CDR3: CASSSSDRNTQPQHF
DNA: TGTGCCAGCAGCTCTTCTGACAGGAACACTCAGCCCCAGCATTTT

J: TRBJ1-2
D: TRBD1
size: NA
V: TRBV27
CDR3: CASSSGTGGETVGYTF
DNA: TGTGCCAGCAGTTCGGGGACAGGGGGCGAGACGGTTGGCTACACCTTC

J: TRBJ2-5
D: TRBD2
size: few
V: TRBV7-2
CDR3: CASSSTGLAGETQYF
DNA: TGTGCCAGCAGCTCGACCGGGCTAGCGGGAGAGACCCAGTACTTC

J: TRBJ2-7
D: TRBD2
size: NA
V: TRBV7-2
CDR3: CAGSDVWTSVYEQYF
DNA: TGTGCCGGCAGCGACGTGTGGACTAGCGTTTACGAGCAGTACTTC

J: TRBJ1-2
D: NA
size: once
V: TRBV2
CDR3: CASSETAGAYWGYTF
DNA: TGTGCCAGCAGTGAAACGGCAGGGGCCTACTGGGGCTACACCTTC

J: TRBJ2-5
D: TRBD1
size: few
V: TRBV30
CDR3: CASTRDSGETQYF
DNA: TGTGCCTCGACCCGGGACAGTGGGGAGACCCAGTACTTC

J: TRBJ1-1
D: TRBD1
size: NA
V: TRBV7-8
CDR3: CASSPISRTGSEAFF
DNA: TGTGCCAGCAGCCCGATCTCAAGGACAGGGAGTGAAGCTTTCTTT

J: TRBJ2-7
D: TRBD2
size: NA
V: TRBV7-2
CDR3: CASSSPGTSPYEQYF
DNA: TGTGCCAGCAGCTCTCCCGGGACTAGCCCCTACGAGCAGTACTTC

J: TRBJ1-5
D: NA
size: few
V: TRBV6-6
CDR3: CASTKGWQGSNQPQHF
DNA: TGTGCCAGCACCAAAGGGTGGCAGGGAAGCAATCAGCCCCAGCATTTT

J: TRBJ2-3
D: TRBD2
size: NA
V: TRBV4-1
CDR3: CASSQEVLAGDTQYF
DNA: TGCGCCAGCAGCCAAGAGGTCCTAGCGGGAGATACGCAGTATTTT

J: TRBJ1-4
D: NA
size: NA
V: TRBV10-3
CDR3: CAIRSQGTNEKLFF
DNA: TGTGCCATCAGATCACAGGGAACTAATGAAAAACTGTTTTTT

J: TRBJ1-5
D: NA
size: NA
V: TRBV28
CDR3: CASSGQARNQPQHF
DNA: TGTGCCAGCAGTGGGCAGGCACGCAATCAGCCCCAGCATTTT

J: TRBJ2-1
D: TRBD2
size: NA
V: TRBV7-2
CDR3: CASSPRIAGGREQFF
DNA: TGTGCCAGCAGCCCCCGGATAGCGGGGGGTAGAGAGCAGTTCTTC

J: TRBJ1-6
D: NA
size: NA
V: TRBV5-6
CDR3: CASSLEEYSPLHF
DNA: TGTGCCAGCAGCTTGGAGGAGTATTCACCCCTCCACTTT

J: TRBJ2-7
D: NA
size: NA
V: TRBV28
CDR3: CASSTHGGGPGPNEQYF
DNA: TGTGCCAGCAGTACCCACGGTGGAGGCCCTGGCCCCAACGAGCAGTACTTC

J: TRBJ2-7
D: TRBD2
size: NA
V: TRBV11-2
CDR3: CASSTREGVPYEQYF
DNA: TGTGCCAGCAGCACGAGGGAGGGAGTGCCCTACGAGCAGTACTTC

J: TRBJ2-2
D: TRBD2
size: NA
V: TRBV4-2
CDR3: CASSHPTSGANTGELFF
DNA: TGTGCCAGCAGCCACCCTACTAGCGGGGCAAACACCGGGGAGCTGTTTTTT

J: TRBJ2-5
D: NA
size: NA
V: TRBV5-8
CDR3: CASSPQTSSADPETQYF
DNA: TGTGCCAGCAGCCCCCAAACCTCTAGCGCCGACCCGGAGACCCAGTACTTC

J: TRBJ2-2
D: NA
size: NA
V: TRBV10-3
CDR3: CAIKSANTGELFF
DNA: TGTGCCATCAAGAGCGCGAACACCGGGGAGCTGTTTTTT

J: TRBJ1-1
D: NA
size: NA
V: TRBV28
CDR3: CASSLGLEAFF
DNA: TGTGCCAGCAGTTTAGGGCTTGAAGCTTTCTTT